This record looks at one T cell receptor beta chain sequence and its context. Antigen: not known. These data are taken from a study of cytomegalovirus exposure and HLA in healthy donors. In the study overall: The 130 or so validation repertoires used the same platform as the roughly 670 first-cohort repertoires (as reported by a later analysis).

Study-level points and caveats: In the 120 or so validation repertoires, 85% to 95% of cluster scores exceeded 0, per a later analysis.

Measured with immunoSEQ multiplex PCR; TCRdb has only the in-frame clones, and not every one. The sample yields fewer than 400,000 clones, roughly 88% seen once. After removal of 3 bases from V and 2 bases from J, the junction contained 15 bases not matched to a gene. Germline V lookup: CDR1 LNHDA, CDR2 SQIVND (reference sequence). The CDR3 totals 18 residues. The approximately 120-subject validation cohort, separate from the approximately 670-subject first cohort, included the donors. V and J are TRBV19 and TRBJ2-7, with TRBD1 matching over 8 bases. The sample taken for sequencing was PBMCs. The origin of this receptor is a woman aged 18-35 years in good health and CMV-seronegative. CDR3: CASSIKGITLTGAYEQYF. CDR3 nucleotide sequence: TGTGCCAGTAGTATTAAAGGGATAACCCTGACAGGGGCCTACGAGCAGTACTTC.